This T cell receptor (beta chain) originates from a study of cytomegalovirus exposure and HLA in healthy donors (dated by TCRdb to the late 2010s). With regard to the full study: According to an earlier analysis of several hundred of the donors, about 179 million T cells yielded over 90 million unique TCR beta sequences and 276 Gb of sequence data. HLA typing included class I and class II loci at four-digit resolution. The number of donors typed differed by locus, with about 629-630 for A, B, C, DRB1 and DQB1, over 500 for DQA1, about 610 for DPA1, and 400 to 490 for DPB1. Genome-wide SNP genotypes for about three fifths of the 666 donors were used in a later genetic analysis, which treated that subset as a discovery cohort. Donor age, sex, ethnicity and CMV serostatus were collected together with the repertoire data. An earlier analysis of a few hundred of the donors applied high-throughput TCR beta sequencing to assess whether each TCR beta V gene segment acted as functional or pseudogenic. The study was designed to test whether signatures of past pathogen exposure could be identified by cataloging public T cell receptors. In the later analysis, no new phenotypic data were used to find candidate immune exposures; instead, reliance was placed on TCR beta sequences and their occurrence across donors. About 5 DR-DQ haplotypes were handled as single units for association and clustering, since linkage in the cohort was strong. A later analysis re-analyzed previously published TCR beta repertoires from roughly 690 donors and added high-resolution HLA genotyping to study TCR occurrence patterns. An early release that covered roughly 600 HLA-typed donors contained about 300 gigabases of sequencing data and 75 million to 100 million unique TCR sequences. Every discovery cohort repertoire had been produced on one sequencing platform. The T cell repertoires of roughly 660 subjects were profiled by immunosequencing and related to cytomegalovirus serostatus. Across roughly 420 genotyped donors of the cohort, an average of approximately 220,000 unique TCR beta nucleotide sequences per donor were sequenced, and 15% to 20% of those sequences were non-productive. Among the roughly 390 genotyped donors, around 79% belonged to the genetic ancestry cluster associated with self-reported Caucasian donors. To predict cytomegalovirus infection status, the study combined high-throughput TCR immunosequencing, statistical association of individual TCRs with disease status, and machine learning. A separate validation cohort of about 110 different subjects was used in addition to the approximately 700-subject first cohort. The investigation overall reported the following: Across donors, most TCR sequences were observed very rarely, whereas some public TCRs were present in many individuals. According to a later genetic analysis, donors in an Asian-associated ancestry cluster had fewer N-insertions in productive TCRs than the approximately 670-donor mean. Because HLA typing was missing for some donors at each locus, association tests included only the typed subset. A further reported finding was that TCR beta sequences accurately predicted the HLA-A and HLA-B alleles for most subjects in the first cohort. According to a later analysis, most CMV-associated TCR beta chains appeared to be HLA-restricted, and the HLA associations seemed to be driven largely by CMV exposure. Compared with equally common non-associated chains, HLA-associated TCR beta chains in a later analysis were more clonally expanded and had lower generation probabilities. A later analysis associated 15,000 to 20,000 TCR beta sequences with specific HLA alleles at a false discovery rate of 0.05. In an earlier analysis of more than 450 of the donors, most TCR beta V segments were observed in productive rearrangements about 90% or about 30% of the time, broadly matching IMGT annotations. The study listed 150 to 200 TCR beta chains as associated with cytomegalovirus. In vitro tests confirmed that three of the cytomegalovirus-associated TCR beta chains recognize cytomegalovirus antigens. According to the authors, the approach could potentially be generalized to other disease states and immunological phenotypes. Some IMGT-functional V segments, including TRBV6-2 and TRBV6-3, could not be distinguished by the 87-base-pair reads and were therefore excluded. Roughly uniform sequencing depth across donors was assumed in presence/absence analyses, although this assumption may not hold. A group of highly shared sequence variants was considered likely to be a technical artifact of the sequencing pipeline. In a later genetic analysis, a missense DCLRE1C variant was associated with V-gene and J-gene trimming of TCR beta chains, and the association was replicated in an independent cohort. Several of the top co-occurrence clusters appeared to be linked to parvovirus B19, influenza, CMV and Epstein-Barr virus, according to a later analysis. Correlated functional status among segregating V segments might reflect linkage disequilibrium, but an unknown experimental factor could not be ruled out. According to a later analysis, TCR association rates differed among HLA loci, with DRB1 alleles showing the most associated TCRs and HLA-C alleles showing the fewest. This cohort had only TCR beta chains sequenced, and the lack of alpha or paired-chain data limited which features could be detected. About 17 rarely observed V segments, including chromosome 9 orphons, were excluded from the earlier analysis of some 590 of the donors because counts were too low. In both the original and validation cohorts, the classifier was reported to diagnose cytomegalovirus status with high specificity and sensitivity. When HLA alleles, especially DR and DQ, strongly co-occurred, attributing TCR associations to individual alleles was difficult. Immune exposure information for the cohort was limited to CMV serostatus.

This clone showed up just a few times. Its antigen specificity is not known. The sample holds no much larger clone one base away, and base qualities are not on file. V ends up 10 bases short and J 1 base short, with an unmatched junction base count of 6. Measured from the cysteine to the phenylalanine, the CDR3 is 14 residues long. The kept DNA is CDR3 alone, 42 bases in frame from the first base. The germline V gene sets CDR1 to SNHLY and CDR2 to FYNNEI. The cohort consisted of fewer than 700 healthy bone marrow donors. All cohort members were sampled while nominally healthy, although unrecorded immune exposures were likely present. The donor was CMV seropositive and was included in the group of 250 to 300 seropositive cohort members. A peripheral blood sample was collected from each donor, and TCR beta sequencing was performed on peripheral blood mononuclear cells. The Qiagen DNeasy Blood Extraction Kit was used to extract genomic DNA from the blood cell samples.

Libraries were made using the immunoSEQ multiplex PCR assay. The multiplex PCR relied on a mix of 60 forward primers for TCR Vbeta segments and 13 reverse primers for TCR Jbeta segments. The CDR3 region of rearranged TCR beta genes was amplified from genomic DNA with a multiplex PCR assay. The Illumina HiSeq System was used to sequence the amplified TCR beta libraries as 87-base-pair reads. On the authors' methods: Across the 700 or so repertoires, a later analysis counted around 80 million unique TCR beta chains, roughly 11 million of which were shared by at least two donors. To remove PCR and sequencing errors, raw reads were error-corrected and collapsed into unique sequences using a nearest-neighbor algorithm that merged closely related sequences. CDR3 sequences were aligned to IMGT reference sequences to assign V, D and J gene segments. For a sequence to be retained, a match of at least six nucleotides was required to both a V gene segment and a J gene segment. A rearrangement counted as productive if the CDR3 had no stop codons and remained in frame with V and J, and every other rearrangement counted as non-productive. Following IMGT convention, CDR3 was defined as the stretch from the second conserved V-encoded cysteine up to the conserved J-encoded phenylalanine. In an earlier analysis of 550 to 650 of the donors, sequences lacking an unambiguous match to a single V gene segment were excluded. In an earlier analysis of approximately 590 of the donors, V segments were called functional above 56.7% productive rearrangements and were called segregating when the between-donor standard deviation exceeded 5%. A statistical classification framework was developed to diagnose cytomegalovirus status using the catalog of TCR beta chain sequences. In a later analysis, V and J genes were assigned by comparing TCR nucleotide sequences against IMGT/GENE-DB human TR gene sequences. Using the TCRdist pipeline, a later analysis assigned CDR3 sequences along with most-parsimonious VDJ recombination scenarios. A later analysis defined each TCR beta chain by its CDR3 amino acid sequence plus V-gene family, and excluded reads lacking a unique V-gene family. As a way to deal with suspected cross-contamination and a sequencing artifact, a later analysis dropped 450 to 600 nucleotide sequences that were highly shared and had low generation probability. A later analysis calculated a clonal expansion index for each public chain from normalized within-repertoire ranks of inferred template counts. Generation probabilities in a later analysis came from a VDJ recombination model fitted to out-of-frame rearrangements, and those results were checked against IGoR. A later analysis scored TCR-TCR, TCR-HLA and TCR-CMV co-occurrence with hypergeometric tests, applying a repertoire-size bias correction to TCR pairs. False discovery rates were estimated in a later analysis by permuting HLA or CMV assignments 20 times. A later analysis grouped co-occurring TCRs with DBSCAN, adding TCRdist sequence similarity when clustering within HLA-allele-positive subsets. For co-occurrence clustering, repertoires with fewer than 30,000 or more than 120,000 public chains were excluded, along with a handful of repertoires with anomalous nucleotide sharing. What TCRdb holds here is the immuneACCESS table cut down to in-frame rearrangements. Part of the clones is not present; checked against another copy, under half of the missing clones reflect an unresolved V gene, and the others are unexplained. That table supplies the V and J calls and clone size; D and trimming were determined from the DNA. For this sample there are about 160,000 clones; 75% to 80% appear just once. The ten largest clones take up about 0.93% of the sample.

The sequence derives from a woman aged 45-59 years in good health and CMV-seropositive. The sequencing input was PBMCs. The V gene is TRBV2 and the J gene is TRBJ1-1, with 10 junctional bases fitting TRBD1. The CDR3 protein: CATKDRGRNTEAFF. The DNA sequence is TGTGCCACCAAGGACAGGGGGAGGAACACTGAAGCTTTCTTT.